This TCR beta chain was recorded in a study of graft-versus-host responses after intestinal transplantation. Study-wide background: Those transplanted obtained multivisceral, liver-intestinal, or isolated intestinal grafts. Study-wide findings and caveats: In recipient marrow, GvH clones were found, and some appeared first in ileum or blood.

Measured with immunoSEQ multiplex PCR; TCRdb has only the in-frame clones, and not every one. The sample holds tens of thousands of clones; roughly 91% are singletons and the top ten take 0.1%. Concerning this clone itself: Its cognate antigen is unknown.

Germline CDR1 is WSHSY and CDR2 is SAAADI. The junction had 2 bases not matched to a gene; V was cut back by 0 bases and J by 5 bases. The CDR3 consists of 16 residues. The V gene is TRBV10-2, the J gene TRBJ2-3; 13 bases are a match to TRBD2. The source of this sequence is a human donor who received an intestinal transplant. Sequencing was performed on unstimulated CD4+ T cells sorted from spleen or lymph node cells, taken before intestinal transplant. In nucleotides, the CDR3 is TGCGCCAGCAGTGAGTCTGGACTAGCGGGGGTAGATACGCAGTATTTT. Translated, it gives CASSESGLAGVDTQYF.